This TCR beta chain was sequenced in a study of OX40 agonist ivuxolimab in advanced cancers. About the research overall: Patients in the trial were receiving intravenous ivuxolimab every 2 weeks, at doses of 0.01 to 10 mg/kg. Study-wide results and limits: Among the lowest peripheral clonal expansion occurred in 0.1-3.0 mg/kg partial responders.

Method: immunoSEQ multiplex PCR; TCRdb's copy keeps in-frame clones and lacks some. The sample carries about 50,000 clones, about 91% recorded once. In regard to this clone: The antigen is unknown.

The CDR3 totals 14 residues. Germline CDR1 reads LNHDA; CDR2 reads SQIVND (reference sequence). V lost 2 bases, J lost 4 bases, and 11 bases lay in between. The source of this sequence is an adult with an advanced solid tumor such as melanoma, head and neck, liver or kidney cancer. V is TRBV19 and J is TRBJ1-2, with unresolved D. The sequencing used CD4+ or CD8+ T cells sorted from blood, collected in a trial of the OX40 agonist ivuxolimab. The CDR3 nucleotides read TGTGCCAGTAGTATAACCAGTACGGCCTATGGCTACACCTTC. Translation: CASSITSTAYGYTF.